These T cell receptor beta chains were read from a single sample in a study of somatic mutations in cytotoxic T cells in rheumatoid arthritis. Clones were sequenced by immunoSEQ multiplex PCR, and TCRdb holds only the in-frame ones, with some missing. The table includes approximately 17,000 clones, nearly 80% detected once. The sample comprised CD8+ T cells sorted from blood. These receptors were obtained from an adult with rheumatoid arthritis. Both conserved end residues are part of each CDR3. A D gene is named only where the DNA matches it firmly. Only some rows state a clone size, as once, few, many or a class for expanded clones.

V	size	J	D	length	DNA	CDR3
TRBV27	.	TRBJ2-3	.	13	TGTGCCAGCAGTTTTGGGGGCACAGATACGCAGTATTTT	CASSFGGTDTQYF
TRBV27	medium-sized	TRBJ2-7	TRBD2	14	TGTGCCAGCAGCAAGGGACTAGCTATCGACGAGCAGTACTTC	CASSKGLAIDEQYF
TRBV7-9	once	TRBJ2-7	TRBD1	15	TGTGCCAGCAGCCGCCTGGACAGGGGATTCCACGAGCAGTACTTC	CASSRLDRGFHEQYF
TRBV9	.	TRBJ2-1	TRBD2	16	TGTGCCAGCAGCGTAGATGCTAGCGGGAGTATTTATGAGCAGTTCTTC	CASSVDASGSIYEQFF
TRBV7-9	few	TRBJ2-7	TRBD1	15	TGTGCCAGCAGCTTAGCTGGGACAGTAACCTACGAGCAGTACTTC	CASSLAGTVTYEQYF
TRBV14	.	TRBJ2-1	.	11	TGTGCCAGCAGCCCCGGGGCGGAGCAGTTCTTC	CASSPGAEQFF
TRBV4-1	.	TRBJ2-1	TRBD2	13	TGCGCCAGCAGCCAACGACTAGCGAATGAGCAGTTCTTC	CASSQRLANEQFF
TRBV11-3	.	TRBJ2-7	TRBD1	14	TGTGCCAGCAGCCCCGGGACAGGGGCCTACGAGCAGTACTTC	CASSPGTGAYEQYF
TRBV12-5	once	TRBJ2-1	TRBD2	17	TGTGCTAGTGGTCCGGAGCTAGCGGTTAGCTCCTACAATGAGCAGTTCTTC	CASGPELAVSSYNEQFF
TRBV6-6	.	TRBJ1-5	TRBD1	13	TGTGCCAGCGGGACAGGGGGACATCAGCCCCAGCATTTT	CASGTGGHQPQHF
TRBV4-3	.	TRBJ2-1	.	16	TGCGCCAGCAGCCAAGATGGGCCGGACTCCTACAATGAGCAGTTCTTC	CASSQDGPDSYNEQFF
TRBV11-1	.	TRBJ2-7	.	14	TGTGCCAGCAGTCGTAGCGGGAACAGGGGCGAGCAGTACTTC	CASSRSGNRGEQYF
TRBV4-1	.	TRBJ2-5	.	15	TGCGCCAGCAGCCATTTCAGGACAGATCAAGAGACCCAGTACTTC	CASSHFRTDQETQYF
TRBV28	.	TRBJ1-4	.	15	TGTGCCAGCAGTTTACCTAGCGGTCCTAATGAAAAACTGTTTTTT	CASSLPSGPNEKLFF
TRBV28	.	TRBJ2-3	TRBD1	18	TGTGCCAGCAGGAGCTCCACCGGGACAGTAACTAGCACAGATACGCAGTATTTT	CASRSSTGTVTSTDTQYF
TRBV28	once	TRBJ1-1	.	17	TGTGCCAGCAGTTCGGCAGGGATCTCCTCCGAGGGCGCTGAAGCTTTCTTT	CASSSAGISSEGAEAFF
TRBV9	.	TRBJ1-1	TRBD1	14	TGTGCCAGCAGCGAGACAGGGCTGAACACTGAAGCTTTCTTT	CASSETGLNTEAFF
TRBV7-6	few	TRBJ2-7	TRBD2	13	TGTGCCAGCAGCTTTGGGGGGGACTACGAGCAGTACTTC	CASSFGGDYEQYF
TRBV6-5	.	TRBJ2-7	TRBD2	15	TGTGCCAGCAGTTTGTCCGGGACTAGCTACTACGAGCAGTACTTC	CASSLSGTSYYEQYF
TRBV29-1	.	TRBJ1-4	TRBD1	17	TGCAGCGCCGTTCGTGGTTTTGACAGGGGCGGTAATGAAAAACTGTTTTTT	CSAVRGFDRGGNEKLFF
TRBV6-1	.	TRBJ1-1	.	12	TGTGCCGGCGCAGGGGTGTCTGCTGAAGCTTTCTTT	CAGAGVSAEAFF
TRBV19	few	TRBJ1-5	.	12	TGTGCCAGTAGCCACGGGATGCAGCCCCAGCATTTT	CASSHGMQPQHF
TRBV19	.	TRBJ1-5	.	11	TGTGCCAGTAGTTGGGTAGGGCCCCAGCATTTT	CASSWVGPQHF
TRBV6-6	.	TRBJ1-5	.	14	TGTGCCAGCAGTCCCGGAGCAGGGTCACAGCCCCAGCATTTT	CASSPGAGSQPQHF
TRBV20-1	.	TRBJ1-2	.	10	TGCAGTGCCGCTAACTATGGCTACACCTTC	CSAANYGYTF